Listed below are T cell receptor beta chains from one sample, sequenced in a study of T cell changes during pregnancy in multiple sclerosis. Assay used: immunoSEQ multiplex PCR; TCRdb lists only in-frame clones, some missing. The sample yields more than 75,000 clones, around 93% seen once. This material consisted of peripheral blood, taken in the third trimester of pregnancy. Receptors originate from a female donor with multiple sclerosis, enrolled in a pregnancy study. Both conserved end residues are part of each CDR3. A D gene is named only where the DNA matches it firmly. Expanded clones get a size class; other rows say once, few or many, or leave the size out.

J	V	D	size	CDR3	DNA
TRBJ1-1	TRBV19	.	.	CASSAQNGAPGTEAFF	TGTGCCAGTAGTGCCCAAAATGGGGCCCCGGGCACTGAAGCTTTCTTT
TRBJ1-2	TRBV2	TRBD1	.	CASKSRTGPYGYTF	TGTGCCAGCAAAAGCAGGACAGGGCCCTATGGCTACACCTTC
TRBJ1-2	TRBV5-6	TRBD1	.	CASSNSGTGLSWVVGYTF	TGTGCCAGCAGCAACTCCGGGACAGGGCTATCTTGGGTTGTTGGCTACACCTTC
TRBJ1-1	TRBV5-4	.	.	CASSYPNRTPDRAEAFF	TGTGCCAGCAGCTATCCAAATCGGACACCTGATCGGGCTGAAGCTTTCTTT
TRBJ2-7	TRBV6-5	.	.	CASSHNYEQYF	TGTGCCAGCAGCCACAATTACGAGCAGTACTTC
TRBJ1-3	TRBV9	.	.	CASSVTDSGNTIYF	TGTGCCAGCAGCGTGACAGACTCTGGAAACACCATATATTTT
TRBJ1-5	TRBV29-1	.	once	CSVAEGFLGNQPQHF	TGCAGCGTTGCGGAGGGGTTTCTGGGCAATCAGCCCCAGCATTTT
TRBJ2-7	TRBV6-5	TRBD2	once	CASSYQRGVYEQYF	TGTGCCAGCAGTTACCAGCGGGGGGTCTACGAGCAGTACTTC
TRBJ1-3	TRBV2	TRBD1	.	CASRTGAGNTIYF	TGTGCCAGCAGGACAGGGGCTGGAAACACCATATATTTT
TRBJ2-3	TRBV9	TRBD2	.	CASSSLVAGDTDTQYF	TGTGCCAGCAGTTCCCTGGTAGCGGGGGACACAGATACGCAGTATTTT
TRBJ2-3	TRBV9	TRBD2	.	CASSVEALAGATDTQYF	TGTGCCAGCAGCGTAGAAGCCCTAGCGGGGGCTACAGATACGCAGTATTTT
TRBJ1-6	TRBV6-4	.	.	CASSDGPGGGSPLHF	TGTGCCAGCAGCGACGGACCTGGGGGGGGCTCACCCCTCCACTTT
TRBJ1-3	TRBV18	.	.	CASSIESSGNTIYF	TGTGCCAGCTCCATAGAAAGCTCTGGAAACACCATATATTTT
TRBJ2-4	TRBV5-1	.	once	CASSLDGPPNIQYF	TGCGCCAGCAGCTTGGATGGCCCCCCCAACATTCAGTACTTC
TRBJ1-4	TRBV6-1	TRBD1	.	CATDLRDRGLQLFF	TGTGCCACCGACCTCCGGGACAGGGGGCTTCAACTGTTTTTT
TRBJ2-7	TRBV6-5	TRBD2	.	CASRRTSGGREQYF	TGTGCCAGCAGGCGGACTAGCGGGGGGAGAGAGCAGTACTTC
TRBJ2-2	TRBV7-9	TRBD1	.	CASPLPGTGVLTGELFF	TGTGCCAGTCCGTTACCCGGGACAGGGGTGCTCACCGGGGAGCTGTTTTTT
TRBJ1-1	TRBV4-1	.	.	CASSQDSLGAFF	TGCGCCAGCAGCCAAGATTCGCTAGGAGCTTTCTTT
TRBJ2-2	TRBV19	.	once	CASSITQGAGELFF	TGTGCCAGTAGTATCACCCAGGGTGCCGGGGAGCTGTTTTTT
TRBJ1-2	TRBV20-1	.	.	CSARESGDYTF	TGCAGTGCTAGAGAAAGCGGGGACTACACCTTC
TRBJ2-4	TRBV7-9	.	.	CASSFEVENIQYF	TGTGCCAGCAGCTTCGAGGTTGAAAACATTCAGTACTTC
TRBJ1-1	TRBV6-1	.	.	CASSENGLNTEAFF	TGTGCCAGCAGTGAAAACGGTCTGAACACTGAAGCTTTCTTT
TRBJ1-1	TRBV9	.	.	CASGSGTFLATEAFF	TGTGCCAGCGGTAGTGGGACATTTCTCGCCACTGAAGCTTTCTTT
TRBJ2-1	TRBV4-1	TRBD1	.	CASRRWDRGPGEQFF	TGCGCCAGCAGAAGGTGGGACAGGGGACCCGGTGAGCAGTTCTTC
TRBJ1-2	TRBV5-1	.	.	CASSLLAGDHGYTF	TGCGCCAGCAGCTTGTTGGCAGGGGACCATGGCTACACCTTC
TRBJ1-4	TRBV4-2	.	.	CASSQGGWGPATNEKLFF	TGTGCCAGCAGCCAAGGGGGGTGGGGGCCTGCAACTAATGAAAAACTGTTTTTT
TRBJ2-1	TRBV7-9	.	.	CASSSFGGFSSYNEQFF	TGTGCCAGCAGCTCCTTTGGGGGGTTTAGCTCCTACAATGAGCAGTTCTTC
TRBJ2-7	TRBV7-8	.	.	CASSSGHGSYEQYF	TGTGCCAGCAGCTCGGGACACGGTAGTTACGAGCAGTACTTC
TRBJ2-3	TRBV2	.	.	CASSPSHGADTQYF	TGTGCCAGCAGCCCTAGCCATGGGGCAGATACGCAGTATTTT
TRBJ1-5	TRBV15	.	.	CATSREGPLSNQPQHF	TGTGCCACCAGCAGAGAGGGCCCATTGAGCAATCAGCCCCAGCATTTT
TRBJ2-7	TRBV30	TRBD1	once	CAWSLKQGIQYF	TGTGCCTGGAGTTTAAAACAGGGGATTCAGTACTTC
TRBJ1-5	TRBV5-6	TRBD1	.	CASSLWGQRYNQPQHF	TGTGCCAGCAGCTTGTGGGGACAGCGTTACAATCAGCCCCAGCATTTT
TRBJ1-1	TRBV27	.	.	CASSLQGWTEAFF	TGTGCCAGCAGCCTGCAGGGTTGGACTGAAGCTTTCTTT
TRBJ1-2	TRBV2	.	.	CASSGPDYGYTF	TGTGCCAGCAGTGGGCCTGACTATGGCTACACCTTC
TRBJ2-1	TRBV13	.	.	CASSLGGGEYNEQFF	TGTGCCAGCAGCTTAGGCGGGGGAGAGTACAATGAGCAGTTCTTC
TRBJ2-5	TRBV6-5	.	.	CASSPPGQGQETQYF	TGTGCCAGCAGTCCTCCCGGGCAGGGCCAAGAGACCCAGTACTTC
TRBJ1-2	TRBV5-1	.	.	CASSLERGGYTF	TGCGCCAGCAGCTTGGAACGGGGAGGCTACACCTTC
TRBJ2-5	TRBV6-6	TRBD2	.	CASSYPLAGEETQYF	TGTGCCAGCAGTTACCCTCTAGCGGGGGAAGAGACCCAGTACTTC
TRBJ1-4	TRBV6-5	.	.	CASSYRLSGLGEKLFF	TGTGCCAGCAGTTACAGACTATCGGGGTTGGGTGAAAAACTGTTTTTT
TRBJ1-1	TRBV6-5	TRBD1	.	CASNNRGRDTEAFF	TGTGCCAGCAATAACAGGGGGCGAGACACTGAAGCTTTCTTT
TRBJ2-7	TRBV6-5	.	once	CASSYGDTGYEQYF	TGTGCCAGCAGTTACGGGGACACGGGATACGAGCAGTACTTC
TRBJ2-2	TRBV12-5	TRBD1	.	CASGPGQGLTGELFF	TGTGCTAGTGGGCCGGGACAGGGTCTTACCGGGGAGCTGTTTTTT
TRBJ2-1	TRBV2	TRBD1	.	CAGQGQGATGTGYNEQFF	TGTGCCGGGCAGGGACAGGGGGCCACCGGGACTGGCTACAATGAGCAGTTCTTC
TRBJ1-2	TRBV2	TRBD1	.	CASSYYLTGGTF	TGTGCCAGCAGTTACTATCTAACAGGGGGGACCTTC